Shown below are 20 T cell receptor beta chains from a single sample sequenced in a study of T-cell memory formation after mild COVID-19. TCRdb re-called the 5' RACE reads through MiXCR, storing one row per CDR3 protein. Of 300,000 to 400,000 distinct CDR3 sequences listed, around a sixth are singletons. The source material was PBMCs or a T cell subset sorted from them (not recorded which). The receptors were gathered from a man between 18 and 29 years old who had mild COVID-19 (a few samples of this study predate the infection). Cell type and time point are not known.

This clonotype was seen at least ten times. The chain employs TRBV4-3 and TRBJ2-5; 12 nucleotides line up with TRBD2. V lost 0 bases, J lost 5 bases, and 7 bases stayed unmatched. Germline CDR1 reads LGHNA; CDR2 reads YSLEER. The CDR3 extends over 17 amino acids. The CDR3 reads CASSQDPSGGARETQYF. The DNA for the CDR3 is TGCGCCAGCAGCCAAGATCCTAGCGGGGGGGCCAGGGAGACCCAGTACTTC.

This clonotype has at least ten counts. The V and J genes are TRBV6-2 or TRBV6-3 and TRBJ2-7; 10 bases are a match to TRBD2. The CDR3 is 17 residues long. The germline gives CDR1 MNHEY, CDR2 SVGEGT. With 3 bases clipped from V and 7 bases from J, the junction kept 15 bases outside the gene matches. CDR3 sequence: CASSYRQRGGPTCEQYV. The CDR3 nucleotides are TGTGCCAGCAGTTATCGACAGCGGGGGGGTCCTACGTGTGAGCAGTACGTC.

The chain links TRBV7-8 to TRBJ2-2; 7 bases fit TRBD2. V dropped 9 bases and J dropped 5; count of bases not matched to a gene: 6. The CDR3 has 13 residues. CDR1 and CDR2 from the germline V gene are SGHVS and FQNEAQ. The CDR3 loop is CASGGEGTGELFF. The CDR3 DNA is TGTGCCAGTGGTGGGGAGGGGACCGGGGAGCTGTTTTTT. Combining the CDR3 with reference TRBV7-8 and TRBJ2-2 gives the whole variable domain GAGVSQSPRYKVAKRGQDVALRCDPISGHVSLFWYQQALGQGPEFLTYFQNEAQLDKSGLPSDRFFAERPEGSVSTLKIQRTQQEDSAVYLCASGGEGTGELFFGEGSRLTVL.

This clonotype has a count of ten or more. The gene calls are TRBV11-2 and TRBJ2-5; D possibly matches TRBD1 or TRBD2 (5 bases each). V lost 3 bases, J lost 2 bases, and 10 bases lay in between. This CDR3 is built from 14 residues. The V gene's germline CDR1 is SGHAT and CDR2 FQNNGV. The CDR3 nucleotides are TGTGCCAGCAGCTTGAACGGGGCTCAAGAGACCCAGTACTTC. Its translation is CASSLNGAQETQYF.

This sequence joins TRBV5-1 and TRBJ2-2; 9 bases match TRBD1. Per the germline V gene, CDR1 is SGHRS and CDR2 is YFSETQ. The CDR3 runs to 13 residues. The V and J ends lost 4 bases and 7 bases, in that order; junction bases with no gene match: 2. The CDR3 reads CASSQGQGGELFF. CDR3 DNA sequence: TGCGCCAGCAGCCAGGGACAGGGCGGGGAGCTGTTTTTT.

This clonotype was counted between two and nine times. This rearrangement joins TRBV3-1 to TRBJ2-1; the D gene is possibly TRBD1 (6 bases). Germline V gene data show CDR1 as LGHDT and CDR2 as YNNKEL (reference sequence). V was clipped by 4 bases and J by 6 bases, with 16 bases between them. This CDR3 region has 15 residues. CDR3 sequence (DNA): TGTGCCAGCAGCCCCCCCGGGCTAGGGGGCAATGAGCAGTTCTTC. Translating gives CASSPPGLGGNEQFF.

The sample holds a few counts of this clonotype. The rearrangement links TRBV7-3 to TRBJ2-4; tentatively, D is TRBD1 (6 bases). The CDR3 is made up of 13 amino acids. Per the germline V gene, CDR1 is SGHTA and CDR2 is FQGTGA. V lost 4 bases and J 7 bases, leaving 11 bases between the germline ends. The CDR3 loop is CASSSPGENIQYF. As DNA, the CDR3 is TGTGCCAGCAGCTCTCCAGGGGAGAACATTCAGTACTTC.

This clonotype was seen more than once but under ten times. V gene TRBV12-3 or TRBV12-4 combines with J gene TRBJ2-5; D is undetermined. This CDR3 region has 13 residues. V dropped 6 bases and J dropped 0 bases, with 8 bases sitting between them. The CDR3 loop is CASRQAHQETQYF. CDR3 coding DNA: TGTGCCAGCAGGCAGGCTCACCAAGAGACCCAGTACTTC.

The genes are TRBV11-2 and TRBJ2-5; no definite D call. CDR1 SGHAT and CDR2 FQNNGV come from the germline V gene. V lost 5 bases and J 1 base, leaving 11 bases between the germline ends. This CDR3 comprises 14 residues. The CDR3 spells CASSPVRTQETQYF. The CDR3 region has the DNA TGTGCCAGCAGCCCCGTGCGGACCCAAGAGACCCAGTACTTC.

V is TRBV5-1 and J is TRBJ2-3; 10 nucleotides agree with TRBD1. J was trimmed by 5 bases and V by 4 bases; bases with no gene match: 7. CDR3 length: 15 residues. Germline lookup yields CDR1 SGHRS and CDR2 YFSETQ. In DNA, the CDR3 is TGCGCCAGCAGCGAGGGACAGGGGATAAAAGATACGCAGTATTTT. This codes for CASSEGQGIKDTQYF.

The CDR3 region is CASRGPYEQYF. CDR3 coding DNA: TGTGCCAGCAGGGGACCCTACGAGCAGTACTTC. V usage is TRBV6-5 and J usage is TRBJ2-7, with D perhaps assigned TRBD1 or TRBD2 (5 bases each). Germline CDR1 MNHEY, CDR2 SVGAGI. The CDR3 contains 11 residues. V lost 6 bases, J lost 2 bases, and 5 bases lay in between.

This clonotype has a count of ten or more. DNA of the CDR3: TGCGCCAGCAGCCAAGATCTAGGACAGGGATCAGATACGCAGTATTTT. It yields the protein CASSQDLGQGSDTQYF. The genes are TRBV4-3 and TRBJ2-3; 8 bases fit TRBD1. The CDR3 totals 16 residues. J lost 4 bases, V lost 0 bases, and 6 bases had no gene match. CDR1 is LGHNA and CDR2 is YSLEER in the germline V gene.

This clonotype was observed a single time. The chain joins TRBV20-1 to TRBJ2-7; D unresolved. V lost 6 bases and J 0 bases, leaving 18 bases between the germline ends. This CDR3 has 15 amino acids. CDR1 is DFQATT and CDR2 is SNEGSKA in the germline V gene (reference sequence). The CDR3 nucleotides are TGCAGTGCCCTAGACCCGGGCTACAGCTCCTACGAGCAGTACGTC. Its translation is CSALDPGYSSYEQYV.

The CDR3 bases are TGTGCCAGCAGGCCCCAGGGAGGAGGCACTGAAGCTTTCTTT. Amino acid sequence: CASRPQGGGTEAFF. The J gene is TRBJ1-1, the V gene TRBV6-5; D may be TRBD1 (5 bases). Trimming removed 6 bases at V and 4 bases at J, with 15 bases between. Germline loops: CDR1 MNHEY, CDR2 SVGAGI. The CDR3 consists of 14 residues.

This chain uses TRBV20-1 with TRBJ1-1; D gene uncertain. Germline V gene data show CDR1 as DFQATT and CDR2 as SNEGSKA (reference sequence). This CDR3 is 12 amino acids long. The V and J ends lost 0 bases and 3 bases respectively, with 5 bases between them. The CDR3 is CSAREGHTEAFF. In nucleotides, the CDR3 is TGCAGTGCTAGAGAAGGCCACACTGAAGCTTTCTTT.

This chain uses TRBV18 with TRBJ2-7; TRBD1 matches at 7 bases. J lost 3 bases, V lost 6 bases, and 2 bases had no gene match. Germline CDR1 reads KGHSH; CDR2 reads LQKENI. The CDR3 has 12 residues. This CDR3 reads CASSQGVYEQYV. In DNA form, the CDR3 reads TGTGCCAGCTCCCAGGGGGTCTACGAGCAGTACGTC.

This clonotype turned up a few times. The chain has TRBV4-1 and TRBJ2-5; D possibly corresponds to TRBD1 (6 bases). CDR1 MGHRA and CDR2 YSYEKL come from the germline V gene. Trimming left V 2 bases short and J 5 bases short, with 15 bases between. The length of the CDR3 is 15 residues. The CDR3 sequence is CASSQKQGNTETQYF. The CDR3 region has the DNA TGCGCCAGCAGCCAAAAGCAGGGGAACACGGAGACCCAGTACTTC.

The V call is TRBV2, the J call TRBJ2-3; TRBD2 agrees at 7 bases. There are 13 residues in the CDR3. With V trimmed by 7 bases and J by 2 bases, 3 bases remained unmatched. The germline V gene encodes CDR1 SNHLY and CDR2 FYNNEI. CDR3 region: CASNGGVTDTQYF. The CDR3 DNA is TGTGCCAGCAATGGGGGGGTCACAGATACGCAGTATTTT.

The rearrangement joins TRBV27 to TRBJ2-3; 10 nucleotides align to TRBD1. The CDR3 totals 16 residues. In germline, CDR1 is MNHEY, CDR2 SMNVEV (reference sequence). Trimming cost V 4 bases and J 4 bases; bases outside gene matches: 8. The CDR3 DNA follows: TGTGCCAGCAGTTCACGCCGGGACAGGGGCCCAGATACGCAGTATTTT. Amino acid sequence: CASSSRRDRGPDTQYF.

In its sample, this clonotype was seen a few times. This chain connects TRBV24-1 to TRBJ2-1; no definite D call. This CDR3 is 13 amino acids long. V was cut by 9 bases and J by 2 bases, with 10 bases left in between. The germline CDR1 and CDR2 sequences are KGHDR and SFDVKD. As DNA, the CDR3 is TGTGCCACCGCTGGTGTGGCCTACAATGAGCAGTTCTTC. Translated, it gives CATAGVAYNEQFF.